This passage covers 11 T cell receptor beta chains from one sample sequenced in a study of T cells in Graves' hyperthyroidism and ophthalmopathy. RNA transcripts were the template for amplifying TCR beta CDR3 regions. An initial round of RT-PCR targeting the TCR CDR3 relied on the HTBI primer set. From the multiplex PCR reads, TCRdb called clonotypes with MiXCR, one entry per CDR3 protein. Of under 300,000 distinct CDR3 sequences listed, approximately 21% were seen once; the top ten hold 64%. The sample taken for sequencing was blood. The receptors originated from a man aged 25 to 40 with Graves' ophthalmopathy.

The genes are TRBV3-1 and TRBJ2-1; 8 bases line up with TRBD2. CDR1 LGHDT and CDR2 YNNKEL come from the germline V gene (reference sequence). V lost 4 bases and J lost 6; bases outside the gene matches: 5. The CDR3 sequence is 14 residues long. The CDR3 sequence is CASSLGRAANEQFF. The CDR3 DNA reads as TGTGCCAGCAGCCTCGGGAGGGCTGCCAATGAGCAGTTCTTC.

This chain joins TRBV29-1 and TRBJ1-1; D uncertain. The germline V and J ends were trimmed by 7 bases and 1 base, with 7 bases remaining between them. The CDR3 is 11 amino acids. Germline loops: CDR1 SQVTM, CDR2 ANQGSEA. CDR3 sequence (DNA): TGCAGCGCCCAATGGAACACTGAAGCTTTCTTT. This codes for CSAQWNTEAFF.

This clonotype has a handful of counts. This chain links TRBV20-1 with TRBJ2-6; D remains unclear. V was cut by 0 bases and J by 4 bases, with 7 bases left in between. Germline-derived CDR1 and CDR2 are DFQATT and SNEGSKA (reference sequence). This CDR3 contains 14 residues. As DNA, the CDR3 is TGCAGTGCTAGAGAAAGACCCGGGGCCAACGTCCTGACTTTC. Its translation: CSARERPGANVLTF.

Many counts were recorded for this clonotype. This sequence joins TRBV20-1 and TRBJ1-1; 8 bases align to TRBD1. The CDR3 spans 13 residues. After removal of 5 bases from V and 5 bases from J, the junction contained 7 bases not matched to a gene. Germline V gives CDR1 DFQATT, CDR2 SNEGSKA (reference sequence). The CDR3 region has the DNA TGCAGTGCTTCCAGGGGGCGGACGACTGAAGCTTTCTTT. Translated, it gives CSASRGRTTEAFF.

This clonotype has more than one count but fewer than ten. J is TRBJ2-1 and V is TRBV7-9, with D uncertain. The CDR3 totals 14 residues. The ends were cut back, 3 bases at V and 1 base at J, with 7 bases in the middle. The germline V gene encodes CDR1 SEHNR and CDR2 FQNEAQ (reference sequence). The DNA of the CDR3 is TGTGCCAGCAGCTTTACACCTTCCTACAATGAGCAGTTCTTC. This encodes CASSFTPSYNEQFF.

In its sample, this clonotype was seen a few times. The chain uses TRBV3-1 and TRBJ2-7; 11 positions match TRBD2. This CDR3 has 16 residues. From germline, CDR1 is LGHDT and CDR2 YNNKEL (reference sequence). With 1 base clipped from V and 2 bases from J, the junction kept 4 bases outside the gene matches. CDR3 region: CASSQVAGGLTYEQYF. Here the CDR3 DNA reads TGTGCCAGCAGCCAAGTAGCGGGAGGGCTAACCTACGAGCAGTACTTC.

A single count supports this clonotype. This chain links TRBV11-1 with TRBJ1-4; TRBD1 is a possible D gene (5 bases). This CDR3 region has 15 residues. Germline V gene data show CDR1 as SGHAT and CDR2 as FQDESV (reference sequence). The V end lost 3 bases, the J end lost 0 bases, and 8 bases lay between the germline ends. CDR3 region: CASSFGTATNEKLFF. The CDR3 DNA sequence: TGTGCCAGCAGCTTCGGGACTGCAACTAATGAAAAACTGTTTTTT.

This clonotype was detected a few times. The rearrangement joins TRBV6-9 to TRBJ2-1; 8 nucleotides match TRBD2. CDR1 MNHGY and CDR2 SVAAGI come from the germline V gene. V was pared by 2 bases and J by 6 bases, with 12 bases of the junction left unmatched. The CDR3 consists of 17 residues. The CDR3 protein is CASSYEEREPLANEQFF. Written as DNA, the CDR3 is TGTGCCAGCAGTTATGAAGAGCGGGAGCCACTGGCCAATGAGCAGTTCTTC.

This clonotype was recorded many times. This chain links TRBV3-1 with TRBJ2-7; 9 bases match TRBD2. V lost 4 bases, J lost 2 bases, and 0 bases stayed unmatched. The CDR3 length is 13 residues. Per germline, CDR1 LGHDT and CDR2 YNNKEL (reference sequence). CDR3 nucleotide sequence: TGTGCCAGCAGCCGCGGGAGGGCCTACGAGCAGTACTTC. Encoded protein: CASSRGRAYEQYF.

CDR3 DNA: TGCGCCAGCAGCTTGGCCCAGGGATACACTGAAGCTTTCTTT. It is translated as CASSLAQGYTEAFF. This rearrangement joins TRBV5-1 to TRBJ1-1; D is perhaps TRBD1 (5 bases). Germline lookup yields CDR1 SGHRS and CDR2 YFSETQ. Trimming pared 0 bases from V and 3 bases from J, leaving 9 bases between. The CDR3 covers 14 residues.

This clonotype was recorded many times. V and J are TRBV2 and TRBJ2-1, with 8 positions matching TRBD1. Germline V gene lookup returns CDR1 SNHLY and CDR2 FYNNEI. The ends lost 5 bases at V and 3 bases at J; junction bases unmatched: 9. This CDR3 contains 16 residues. Here the CDR3 DNA reads TGTGCCAGCAGTAGGACAGGGTGGTCTGACTACAATGAGCAGTTCTTC. Its translation: CASSRTGWSDYNEQFF.